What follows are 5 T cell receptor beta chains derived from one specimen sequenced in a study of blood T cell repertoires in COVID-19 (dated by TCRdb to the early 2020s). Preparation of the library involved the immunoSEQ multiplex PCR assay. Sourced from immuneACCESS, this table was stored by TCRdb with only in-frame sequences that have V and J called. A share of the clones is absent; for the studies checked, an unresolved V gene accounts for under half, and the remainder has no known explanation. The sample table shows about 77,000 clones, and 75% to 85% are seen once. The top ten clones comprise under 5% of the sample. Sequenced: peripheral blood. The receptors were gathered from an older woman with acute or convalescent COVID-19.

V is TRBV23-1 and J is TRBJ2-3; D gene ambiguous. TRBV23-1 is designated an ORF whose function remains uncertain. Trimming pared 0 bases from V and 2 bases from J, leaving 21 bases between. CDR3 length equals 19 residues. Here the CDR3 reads CASSQSIVTAKIITDTQYF. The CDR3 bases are TGCGCCAGCAGTCAATCTATTGTTACAGCTAAAATAATCACAGATACGCAGTATTTT.

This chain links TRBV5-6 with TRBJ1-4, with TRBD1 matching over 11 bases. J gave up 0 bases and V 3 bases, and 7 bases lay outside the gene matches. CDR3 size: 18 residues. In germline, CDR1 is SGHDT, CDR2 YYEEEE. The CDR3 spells CASSSLGQGVATNEKLFF. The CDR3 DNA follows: TGTGCCAGCAGCTCCTTGGGACAGGGGGTAGCAACTAATGAAAAACTGTTTTTT.

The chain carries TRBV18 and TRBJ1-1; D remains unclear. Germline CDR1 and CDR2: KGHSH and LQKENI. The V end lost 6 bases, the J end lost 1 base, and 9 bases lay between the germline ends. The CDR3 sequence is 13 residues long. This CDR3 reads CASSGRENTEAFF. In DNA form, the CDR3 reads TGTGCCAGCTCGGGTCGGGAGAACACTGAAGCTTTCTTT.

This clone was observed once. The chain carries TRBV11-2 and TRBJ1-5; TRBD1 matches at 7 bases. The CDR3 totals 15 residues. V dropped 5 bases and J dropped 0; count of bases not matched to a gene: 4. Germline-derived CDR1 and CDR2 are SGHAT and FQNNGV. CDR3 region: CASSRTGDSNQPQHF. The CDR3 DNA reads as TGTGCCAGCAGCCGAACAGGGGATAGCAATCAGCCCCAGCATTTT.

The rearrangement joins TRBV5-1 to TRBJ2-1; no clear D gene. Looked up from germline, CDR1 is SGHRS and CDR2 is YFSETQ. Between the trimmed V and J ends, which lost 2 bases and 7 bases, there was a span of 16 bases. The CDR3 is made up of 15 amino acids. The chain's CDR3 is CASSFDSPLRNEQFF. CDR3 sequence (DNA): TGCGCCAGCAGCTTCGACTCACCACTTAGAAATGAGCAGTTCTTC.